This TCR beta chain is from a study of T-cell memory formation after mild COVID-19. TCRdb re-derived calls from the 5' RACE reads in MiXCR, one entry per CDR3 protein. Of over 300,000 distinct CDR3 sequences listed, approximately 22% are singletons. This clonotype appeared a few times. Trimming stripped 4 bases from V and 10 bases from J, with 17 bases between. Looked up from germline, CDR1 is SEHNR and CDR2 is FQNEAQ (reference sequence). This CDR3 contains 15 residues. Sequenced: PBMCs or a T cell subset sorted from them (not recorded which). This clonotype originated in a man between 18 and 29 years old who had mild COVID-19 (a few samples of this study predate the infection). Cell type and time point are not known. The chain joins TRBV7-9 to TRBJ1-6, with D maybe TRBD1 (5 bases). This chain's CDR3 is CASSSVQGSWSPLHF. Written as DNA, the CDR3 is TGTGCCAGCAGCTCAGTCCAGGGAAGTTGGTCACCCCTCCACTTT. Filled out from reference TRBV7-9 and TRBJ1-6, the complete variable domain reads DTGVSQNPRHKITKRGQNVTFRCDPISEHNRLYWYRQTLGQGPEFLTYFQNEAQLEKSRLLSDRFSAERPKGSFSTLEIQRTEQGDSAMYLCASSSVQGSWSPLHFGNGTRLTVT.